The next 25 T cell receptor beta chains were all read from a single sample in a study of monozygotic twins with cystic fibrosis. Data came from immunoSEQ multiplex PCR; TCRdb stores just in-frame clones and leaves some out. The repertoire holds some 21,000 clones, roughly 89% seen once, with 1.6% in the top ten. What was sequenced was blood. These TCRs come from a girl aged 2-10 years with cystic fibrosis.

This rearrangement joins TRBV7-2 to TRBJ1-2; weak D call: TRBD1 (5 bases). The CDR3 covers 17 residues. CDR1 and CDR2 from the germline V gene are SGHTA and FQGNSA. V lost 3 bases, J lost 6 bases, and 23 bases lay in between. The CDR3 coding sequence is TGTGCCAGCAGCTTTTCCCTATTTCAGGGAGACGGGGATGGCTACACCTTC. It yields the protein CASSFSLFQGDGDGYTF. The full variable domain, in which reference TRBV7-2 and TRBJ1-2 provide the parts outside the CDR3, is GAGVSQSPSNKVTEKGKDVELRCDPISGHTALYWYRQSLGQGLEFLIYFQGNSAPDKSGLPSDRFSAERTGGSVSTLTIQRTQQEDSAVYLCASSFSLFQGDGDGYTFGSGTRLTVV.

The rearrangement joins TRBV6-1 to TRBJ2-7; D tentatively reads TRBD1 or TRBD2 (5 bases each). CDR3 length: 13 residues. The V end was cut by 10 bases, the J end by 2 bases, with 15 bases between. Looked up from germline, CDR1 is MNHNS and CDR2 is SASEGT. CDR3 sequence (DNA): TGTGCCACTTCCGGGACGGCGACCTACGAGCAGTACTTC. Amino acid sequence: CATSGTATYEQYF.

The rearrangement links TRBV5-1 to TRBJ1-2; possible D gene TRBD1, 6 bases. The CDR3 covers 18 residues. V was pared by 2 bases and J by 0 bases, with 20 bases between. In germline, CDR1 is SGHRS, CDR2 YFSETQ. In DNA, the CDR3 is TGCGCCAGCAGCTTAGTTGCAGGGGAAGAGTATTCTAACTATGGCTACACCTTC. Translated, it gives CASSLVAGEEYSNYGYTF.

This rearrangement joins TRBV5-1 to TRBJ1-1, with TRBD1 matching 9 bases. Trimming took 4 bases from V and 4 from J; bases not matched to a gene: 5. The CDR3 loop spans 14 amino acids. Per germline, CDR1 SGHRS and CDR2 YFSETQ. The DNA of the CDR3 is TGCGCCAGCAGCAGGGGACAGGGAAGCACTGAAGCTTTCTTT. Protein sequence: CASSRGQGSTEAFF.

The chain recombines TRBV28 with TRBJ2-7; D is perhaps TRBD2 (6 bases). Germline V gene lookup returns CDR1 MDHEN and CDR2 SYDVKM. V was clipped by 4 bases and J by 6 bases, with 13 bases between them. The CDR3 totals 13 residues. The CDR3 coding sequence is TGTGCCAGCAGTTACGGGAGTAGCTTCGAGCAGTACTTC. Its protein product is CASSYGSSFEQYF.

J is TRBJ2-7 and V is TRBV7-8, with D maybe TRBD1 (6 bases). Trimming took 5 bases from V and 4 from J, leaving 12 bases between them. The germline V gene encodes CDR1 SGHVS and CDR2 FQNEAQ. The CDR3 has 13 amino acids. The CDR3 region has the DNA TGTGCCAGCAGCCCCGGACAGAAGTACGAGCAGTACTTC. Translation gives CASSPGQKYEQYF.

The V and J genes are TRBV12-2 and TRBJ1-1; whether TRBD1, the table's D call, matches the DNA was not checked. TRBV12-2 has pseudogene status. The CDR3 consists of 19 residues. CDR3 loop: CASRLKGWPAGTGITEAFF. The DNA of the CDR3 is TGTGCAAGTCGCTTAAAAGGTTGGCCAGCGGGGACAGGGATCACTGAAGCTTTCTTT.

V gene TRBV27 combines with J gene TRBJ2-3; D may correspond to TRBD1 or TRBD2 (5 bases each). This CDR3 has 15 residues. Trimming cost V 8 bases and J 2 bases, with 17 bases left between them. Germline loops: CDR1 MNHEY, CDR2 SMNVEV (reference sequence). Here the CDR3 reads CASYGPGPLTDTQYF. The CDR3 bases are TGTGCCAGCTATGGACCGGGACCGCTCACAGATACGCAGTATTTT.

CDR3: CASSPWGGEAFF. Written as DNA, the CDR3 is TGTGCCAGCTCCCCCTGGGGGGGTGAAGCTTTCTTT. The chain recombines TRBV18 with TRBJ1-1; D is possibly TRBD1 (5 bases). The CDR3 contains 12 residues. V lost 6 bases to trimming and J lost 7 bases, with 12 bases between them. The germline V gene has CDR1 KGHSH and CDR2 LQKENI.

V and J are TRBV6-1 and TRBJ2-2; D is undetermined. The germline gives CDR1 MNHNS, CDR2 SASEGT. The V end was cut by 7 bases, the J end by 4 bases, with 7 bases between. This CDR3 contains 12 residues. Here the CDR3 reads CASTYITGELFF. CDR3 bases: TGTGCCAGCACCTATATCACCGGGGAGCTGTTTTTT.

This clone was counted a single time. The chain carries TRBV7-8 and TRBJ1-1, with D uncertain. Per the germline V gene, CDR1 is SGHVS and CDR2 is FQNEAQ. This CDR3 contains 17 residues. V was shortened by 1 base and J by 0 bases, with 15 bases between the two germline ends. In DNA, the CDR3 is TGTGCCAGCAGCTTAGTGGCTTCTAGCTACATGAACACTGAAGCTTTCTTT. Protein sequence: CASSLVASSYMNTEAFF. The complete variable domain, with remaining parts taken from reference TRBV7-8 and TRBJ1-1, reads GAGVSQSPRYKVAKRGQDVALRCDPISGHVSLFWYQQALGQGPEFLTYFQNEAQLDKSGLPSDRFFAERPEGSVSTLKIQRTQQEDSAVYLCASSLVASSYMNTEAFFGQGTRLTVV.

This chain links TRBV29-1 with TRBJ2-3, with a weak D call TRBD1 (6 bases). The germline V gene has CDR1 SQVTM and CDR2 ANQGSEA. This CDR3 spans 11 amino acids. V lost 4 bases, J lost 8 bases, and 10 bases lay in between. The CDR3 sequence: CSVAVDSTQYF. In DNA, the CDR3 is TGCAGCGTTGCGGTGGACAGTACGCAGTATTTT.

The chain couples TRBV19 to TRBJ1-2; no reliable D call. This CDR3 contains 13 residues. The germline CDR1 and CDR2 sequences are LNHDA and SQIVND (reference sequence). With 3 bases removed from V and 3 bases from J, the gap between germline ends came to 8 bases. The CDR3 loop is CASSIAADYGYTF. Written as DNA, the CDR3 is TGTGCCAGTAGTATCGCAGCTGACTATGGCTACACCTTC.

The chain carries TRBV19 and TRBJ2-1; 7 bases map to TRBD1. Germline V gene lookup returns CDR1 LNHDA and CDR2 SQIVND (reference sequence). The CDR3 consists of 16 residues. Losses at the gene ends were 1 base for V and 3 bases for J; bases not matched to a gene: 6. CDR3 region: CASSIAPGGHYNEQFF. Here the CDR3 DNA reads TGTGCCAGTAGTATAGCCCCAGGGGGTCACTACAATGAGCAGTTCTTC.

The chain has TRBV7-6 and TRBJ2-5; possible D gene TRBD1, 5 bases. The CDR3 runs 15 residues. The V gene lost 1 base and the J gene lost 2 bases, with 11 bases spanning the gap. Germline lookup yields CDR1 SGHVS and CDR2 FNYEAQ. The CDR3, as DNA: TGTGCCAGCAGCTTAGGAGGACACCTACAAGAGACCCAGTACTTC. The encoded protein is CASSLGGHLQETQYF.

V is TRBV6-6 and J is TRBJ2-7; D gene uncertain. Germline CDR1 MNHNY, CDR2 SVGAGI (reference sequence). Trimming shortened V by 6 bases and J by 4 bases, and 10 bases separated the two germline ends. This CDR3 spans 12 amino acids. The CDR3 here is CASSPMRYEQYF. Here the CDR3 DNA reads TGTGCCAGCAGCCCTATGAGATACGAGCAGTACTTC.

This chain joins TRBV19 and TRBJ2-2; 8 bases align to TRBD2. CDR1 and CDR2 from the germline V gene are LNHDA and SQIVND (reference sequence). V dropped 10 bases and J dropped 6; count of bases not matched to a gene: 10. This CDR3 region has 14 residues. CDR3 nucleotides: TGTGCCACTAGAGCGGGGGAAGATTCCGGGGAGCTGTTTTTT. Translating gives CATRAGEDSGELFF.

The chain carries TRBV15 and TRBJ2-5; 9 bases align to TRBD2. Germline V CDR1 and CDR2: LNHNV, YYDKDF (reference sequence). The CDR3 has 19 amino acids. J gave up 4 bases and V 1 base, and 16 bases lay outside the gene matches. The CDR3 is CATSRGREYVKAGGETQYF. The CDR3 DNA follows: TGTGCCACCAGCAGAGGCAGGGAATATGTTAAAGCGGGAGGAGAGACCCAGTACTTC.

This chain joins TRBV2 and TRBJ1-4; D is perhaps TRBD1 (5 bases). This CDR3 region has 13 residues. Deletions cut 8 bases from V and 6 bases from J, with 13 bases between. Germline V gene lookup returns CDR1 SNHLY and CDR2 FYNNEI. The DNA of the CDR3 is TGTGCCAGCGGGGAGGGGTATCATGAAAAACTGTTTTTT. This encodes CASGEGYHEKLFF. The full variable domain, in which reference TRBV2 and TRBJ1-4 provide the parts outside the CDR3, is EPEVTQTPSHQVTQMGQEVILRCVPISNHLYFYWYRQILGQKVEFLVSFYNNEISEKSEIFDDQFSVERPDGSNFTLKIRSTKLEDSAMYFCASGEGYHEKLFFGSGTQLSVL.

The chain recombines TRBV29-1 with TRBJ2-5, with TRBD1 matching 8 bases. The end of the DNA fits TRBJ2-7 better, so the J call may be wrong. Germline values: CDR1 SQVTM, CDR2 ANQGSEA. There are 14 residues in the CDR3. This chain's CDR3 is CSALTGEVPYEQYF. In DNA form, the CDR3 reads TGCAGCGCCCTGACAGGGGAGGTTCCCTACGAGCAGTACTTC.

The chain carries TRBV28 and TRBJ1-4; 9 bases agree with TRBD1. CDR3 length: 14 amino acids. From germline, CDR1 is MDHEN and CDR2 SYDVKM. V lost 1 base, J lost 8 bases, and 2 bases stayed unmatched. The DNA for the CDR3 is TGTGCCAGCAGTTTATTTGGGACAGGGGAAAAACTGTTTTTT. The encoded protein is CASSLFGTGEKLFF.

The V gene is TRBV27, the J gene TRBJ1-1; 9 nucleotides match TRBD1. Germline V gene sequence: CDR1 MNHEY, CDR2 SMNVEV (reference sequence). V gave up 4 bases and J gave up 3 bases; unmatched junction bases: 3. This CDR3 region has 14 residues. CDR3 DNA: TGTGCCAGCAGTTACAGGGGGCAGGACACTGAAGCTTTCTTT. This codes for CASSYRGQDTEAFF.

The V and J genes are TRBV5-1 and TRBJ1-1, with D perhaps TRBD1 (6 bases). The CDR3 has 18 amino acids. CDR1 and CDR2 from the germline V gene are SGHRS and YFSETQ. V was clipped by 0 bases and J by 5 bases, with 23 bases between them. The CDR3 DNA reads TGCGCCAGCAGCTTGGCCACGTCGGACAGCCGGAGGGGAACTGAAGCTTTCTTT. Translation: CASSLATSDSRRGTEAFF.

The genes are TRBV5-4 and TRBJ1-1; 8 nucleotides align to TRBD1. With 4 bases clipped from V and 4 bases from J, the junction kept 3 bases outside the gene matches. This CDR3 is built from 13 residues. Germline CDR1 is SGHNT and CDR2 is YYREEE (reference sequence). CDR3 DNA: TGTGCCAGCAGCCCGACAGGGGCCACTGAAGCTTTCTTT. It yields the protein CASSPTGATEAFF.

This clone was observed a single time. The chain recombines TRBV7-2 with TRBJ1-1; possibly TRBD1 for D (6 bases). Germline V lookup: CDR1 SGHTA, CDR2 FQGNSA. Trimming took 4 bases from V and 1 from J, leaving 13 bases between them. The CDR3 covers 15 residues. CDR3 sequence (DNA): TGTGCCAGCAGCTCAGACAGGTTTCGGAACACTGAAGCTTTCTTT. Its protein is CASSSDRFRNTEAFF.